These 2 T cell receptor beta chains share one sample of origin, sequenced in a study of blood T cell repertoires in COVID-19. Clones were read by immunoSEQ multiplex PCR, and TCRdb kept only the in-frame ones, dropping some. The repertoire holds over 200,000 clones, with 81% as singletons. The sequencing input was peripheral blood. All receptors come from a woman of 80 years or more with acute or convalescent COVID-19.

This clone was seen only a few times. This rearrangement joins TRBV19 to TRBJ1-5; no definite D call. Per germline, CDR1 LNHDA and CDR2 SQIVND (reference sequence). The CDR3 contains 15 residues. V gave up 1 base and J gave up 0 bases, with 7 bases separating them. The CDR3 is CASSIGGVSNQPQHF. The CDR3 DNA reads TGTGCCAGTAGTATAGGGGGAGTTAGCAATCAGCCCCAGCATTTT.

V and J are TRBV2 and TRBJ2-4; 7 bases agree with TRBD1. The CDR3 has 14 amino acids. Germline CDR1 reads SNHLY; CDR2 reads FYNNEI. The junction had 2 bases not matched to a gene; V was cut back by 6 bases and J by 0 bases. The CDR3 DNA is TGTGCCAGCAGGGACAGGTTAGCCAAAAACATTCAGTACTTC. Translating it yields CASRDRLAKNIQYF.